The text below deals with one TCR beta chain. A multiplex PCR was run with 60 Vbeta primers and 13 Jbeta primers. The protocol was immunoSEQ multiplex PCR, while the TCRdb copy is restricted to in-frame clones and leaves out a portion. The sample shows about 180,000 clones, approximately 84% of them seen only once. These data are taken from a study of cytomegalovirus exposure and HLA in healthy donors. The length of the CDR3 is 18 residues. The ends were cut back, 8 bases at V and 2 bases at J, with 27 bases in the middle. Looked up from germline, CDR1 is MRHNA and CDR2 is SNTAGT. This receptor was taken from a woman in her forties or fifties in good health and CMV-seropositive. Sequenced sample: PBMCs. The V and J genes are TRBV6-4 and TRBJ1-2, with TRBD1 as a possible D gene (6 bases). DNA for the CDR3: TGTGCCAGCGGAGAACTGGGGACATCGCTTAGGATCAACTATGGCTACACCTTC. It yields the protein CASGELGTSLRINYGYTF.